This TCR beta chain was recovered during a study of blood T cell repertoires in COVID-19. Trimming stripped 6 bases from V and 3 bases from J, with 11 bases between. Germline CDR1 reads MNHEY; CDR2 reads SMNVEV (reference sequence). The CDR3 totals 13 residues. Using immunoSEQ multiplex PCR, the repertoire was profiled, and TCRdb retains in-frame clones only, with some absent. Here the sample spans about 50,000 clones, about nine tenths being singletons. Source material: peripheral blood. The genes are TRBV27 and TRBJ1-1; possibly TRBD1 for D (5 bases). The receptor was derived from a woman older than 75 with acute or convalescent COVID-19. CDR3 nucleotides: TGTGCCAGCAGCAAGGGGATGGACACTGAAGCTTTCTTT. Translation: CASSKGMDTEAFF.